The TCR beta chain described here comes from a study of blood T cell repertoires in COVID-19 (dated by TCRdb to 2018 to 2021). Study-level background: The collaborator samples originated in the United States, Italy and Spain and spanned the acute and convalescent phases of COVID-19. The prospective study material was composed of cDNA or gDNA derived from T cells, B-cell-depleted T cells, or PBMCs. Subjects who had been exposed to COVID-19, were actively infected with it, or had recovered from it provided the deeply sampled blood TCRbeta repertoires that made up the dataset. The repertoires were released in a freely available public database meant as a resource for research on the immune response to SARS-CoV-2. The samples were drawn from two sources: the first 160 participants of the ongoing ImmuneRACE study, and 1,000 to 1,500 subjects contributed by 6 global collaborators. The sample metadata nearly always contained a de-identified subject ID, COVID-19 status, age in years and sex. Where HLA class I and class II types were available, the types were taken from metadata supplied by the sample provider, not from assay-based typing.

A note on this clone: Its antigen is still unknown. One base away there is no much larger clone; base qualities are not given.

Unmatched junction bases come to 6, with V trimmed by 6 bases and J by 0 bases. Reading from cysteine to phenylalanine, the CDR3 counts 15 amino acids. Left in the record is the CDR3 DNA by itself, 45 bases read in frame from the first base. CDR1 and CDR2 are drawn from the germline V gene: MDHEN, SYDVKM. The immunoSEQ Assay, a bias-controlled multiplex PCR, was used to amplify TCRbeta CDR3 regions from genomic DNA. The paper's data handling went like this. The number of nucleated cells in each sample was estimated from the amplification of reference gene primers within the assay. To quantify the absolute abundance of each unique TCRbeta CDR3 rearrangement, sequence reads were collapsed and filtered. Productive Simpson clonality was computed per sample as the square root of Simpson's diversity index over productive rearrangements. In its TCRdb copy, this immuneACCESS table keeps in-frame sequences only and misses some clones. Where compared with another copy, unresolved V genes explain less than half of these, and the others have no known cause. V and J calls and clone size are given by that table; D and trimming were obtained from the DNA. The sample data list about 150,000 clones, and more than 75% of these were observed just once. In total, the top ten clones hold more than 2% of the sample.

Broad study findings and their caveats: Clinical and demographic metadata were provided uncurated, with the amount varying by source and participant.

Collaborating institutions collected whole blood in K2EDTA tubes following their own protocols. Collaborator samples were shipped for TCRbeta analysis as frozen whole blood, isolated PBMCs, or DNA extracted from either sample type. Material for sequencing was peripheral blood. Rearrangement joined TRBV28 to TRBJ2-7; TRBD2 matches 9 bases in the middle. The receptor was derived from a man in his 70s with acute or convalescent COVID-19. Here is the DNA: TGTGCCAGCAGCATTAGCGGGAGACTCTCCTACGAGCAGTACTTC. Translated, this gives CASSISGRLSYEQYF.